The rows below give T cell receptor beta chains drawn from one sample of a study of OX40 agonist ivuxolimab in advanced cancers. Using immunoSEQ multiplex PCR, the repertoire was profiled, and TCRdb retains in-frame clones only, with some absent. This sample has approximately 10,000 clones; around 86% occur once, and the top ten carry 29%. The material sequenced was CD4+ or CD8+ T cells sorted from blood, taken in a trial of the OX40 agonist ivuxolimab. Source of these receptors: an adult with an advanced solid tumor such as melanoma, head and neck, liver or kidney cancer. Each CDR3 is given without its conserved first and last residue. The D gene is left open where the match is weak.

d_call v_call cdr3_aa
- TRBV7-9 ASSGDNRYNEQF
- TRBV21-1 ASSKAGSGVSSYEQY
- TRBV5-1 ASSPRGGGVIGANVLT
- TRBV9 ASSPPSSYNEQF
- TRBV7-3 ASSPEGSLDTQY
TRBD1 TRBV7-9 ASSPTGAGEKLF
- TRBV7-9 ASSLGVGGDEAF
- TRBV6-6 ASTPGYGYT
TRBD1 TRBV15 ATSRSAGQGTTNEKLF
TRBD2 TRBV5-6 ASSSSGGDEQY
TRBD2 TRBV27 ASSLIAGGPDEQY
TRBD1 TRBV9 ASSVDNGQGVYNEQF
- TRBV7-6 ASVSGLEAF
- TRBV29-1 SVMGDTGELF
- TRBV6-5 ASSYVGSYEQY
- TRBV7-3 ASSFRPGNTEAF
- TRBV30 GGAGGTGELF
- TRBV4-2 ASSQIGQLSYEQY
- TRBV21-1 ASSARDSTHEQY
- TRBV7-9 ASSLISYEQY
- TRBV19 ASSIDGSNTGELF
TRBD1 TRBV28 ASGLQGATYGYT
- TRBV6-5 ASSYSATAFNYGYT
TRBD1 TRBV6-4 ASSPFGTGVNGYT
- TRBV6-5 ASSYVLSSYNEQF
- TRBV30 AWSVQPEQY
- TRBV30 AWGLQVNTEAF
TRBD2 TRBV27 ASSSPSGRVGFDEQF
- TRBV15 ATSRDRTEAF
TRBD2 TRBV6-4 ASSDRTSGVDTQY
- TRBV27 ASSFLQGVNEQY
TRBD1 TRBV6-1 ASAPGTGFSQPQH
- TRBV30 AWSVLGMNEQF
- TRBV19 ASSYTGSAEAF
- TRBV27 ASSITGRSGYGYT
- TRBV6-4 ASSDRAETDTQY
- TRBV7-9 ASSLDGGSFYNEQF
- TRBV5-1 ASSPGAYEQY
- TRBV25-1 ASRGREGRATNEKLF
TRBD2 TRBV7-3 ASSYLAGGPSHEQF
TRBD1 TRBV5-1 ASSLLSGGDEQF
TRBD2 TRBV6-5 ASSYVAGDGEQY
- TRBV6-1 ASSEEFWGALDEQF
TRBD2 TRBV7-9 ASSRGPSGPNTGELF
- TRBV19 ASRLGELWY